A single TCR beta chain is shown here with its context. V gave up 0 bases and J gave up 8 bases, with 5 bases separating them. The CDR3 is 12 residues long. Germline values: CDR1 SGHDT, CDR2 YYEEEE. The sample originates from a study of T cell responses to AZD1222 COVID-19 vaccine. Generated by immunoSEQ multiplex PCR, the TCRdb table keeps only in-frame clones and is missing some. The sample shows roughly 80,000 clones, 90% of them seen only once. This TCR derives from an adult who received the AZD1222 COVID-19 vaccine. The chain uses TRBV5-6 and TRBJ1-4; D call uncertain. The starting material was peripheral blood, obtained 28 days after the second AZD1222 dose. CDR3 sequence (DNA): TGTGCCAGCAGCTTGGGTGGGGAAAAACTGTTTTTT. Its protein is CASSLGGEKLFF. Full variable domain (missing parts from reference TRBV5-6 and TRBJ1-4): DAGVTQSPTHLIKTRGQQVTLRCSPKSGHDTVSWYQQALGQGPQFIFQYYEEEERQRGNFPDRFSGHQFPNYSSELNVNALLLGDSALYLCASSLGGEKLFFGSGTQLSVL.